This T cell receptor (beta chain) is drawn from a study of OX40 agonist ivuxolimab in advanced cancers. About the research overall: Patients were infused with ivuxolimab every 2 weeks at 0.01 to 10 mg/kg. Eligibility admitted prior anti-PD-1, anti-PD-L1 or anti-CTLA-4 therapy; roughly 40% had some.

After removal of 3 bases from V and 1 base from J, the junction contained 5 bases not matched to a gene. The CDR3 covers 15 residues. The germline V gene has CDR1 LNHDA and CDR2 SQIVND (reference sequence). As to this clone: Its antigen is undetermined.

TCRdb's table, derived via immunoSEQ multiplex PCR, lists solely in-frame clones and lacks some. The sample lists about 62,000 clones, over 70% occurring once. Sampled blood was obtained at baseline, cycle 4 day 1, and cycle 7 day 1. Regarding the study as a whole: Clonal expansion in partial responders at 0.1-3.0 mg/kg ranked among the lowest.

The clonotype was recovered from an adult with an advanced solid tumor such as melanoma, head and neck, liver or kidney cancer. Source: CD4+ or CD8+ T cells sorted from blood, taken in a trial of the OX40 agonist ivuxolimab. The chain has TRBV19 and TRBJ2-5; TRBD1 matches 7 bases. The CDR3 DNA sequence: TGTGCCAGTAGTATCCGGGACAGTGTCCAAGAGACCCAGTACTTC. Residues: CASSIRDSVQETQYF.